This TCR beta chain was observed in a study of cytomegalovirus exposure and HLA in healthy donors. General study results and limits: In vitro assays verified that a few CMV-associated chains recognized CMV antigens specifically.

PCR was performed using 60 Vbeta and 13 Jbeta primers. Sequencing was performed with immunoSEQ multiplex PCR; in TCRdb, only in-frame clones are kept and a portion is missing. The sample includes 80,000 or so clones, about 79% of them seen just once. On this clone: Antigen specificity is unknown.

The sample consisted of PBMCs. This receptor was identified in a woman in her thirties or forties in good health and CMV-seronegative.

CDR3 loop: CASSLRGSGGKQYF. The CDR3 region has the DNA TGTGCCAGCAGTTTACGGGGGAGTGGCGGAAAGCAGTACTTC. The chain recombines TRBV28 with TRBJ2-7; D may be TRBD2 (6 bases). The germline gives CDR1 MDHEN, CDR2 SYDVKM. Trimming removed 2 bases from V and 8 bases from J, with 16 bases in between. This CDR3 is 14 amino acids long.